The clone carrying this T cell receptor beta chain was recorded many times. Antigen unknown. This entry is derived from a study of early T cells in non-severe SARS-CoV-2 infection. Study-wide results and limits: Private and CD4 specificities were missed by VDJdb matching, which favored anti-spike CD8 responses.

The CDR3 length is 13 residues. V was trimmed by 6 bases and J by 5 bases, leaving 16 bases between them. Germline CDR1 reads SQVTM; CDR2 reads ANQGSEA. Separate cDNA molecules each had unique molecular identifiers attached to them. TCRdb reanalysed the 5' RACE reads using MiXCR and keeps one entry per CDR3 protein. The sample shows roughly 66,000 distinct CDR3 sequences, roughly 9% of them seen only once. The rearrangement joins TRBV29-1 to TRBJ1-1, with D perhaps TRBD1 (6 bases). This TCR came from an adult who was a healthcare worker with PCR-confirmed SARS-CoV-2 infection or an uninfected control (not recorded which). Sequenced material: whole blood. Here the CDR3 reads CSVKQGRVTEAFF. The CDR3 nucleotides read TGCAGCGTGAAACAGGGTCGGGTTACTGAAGCTTTCTTT.